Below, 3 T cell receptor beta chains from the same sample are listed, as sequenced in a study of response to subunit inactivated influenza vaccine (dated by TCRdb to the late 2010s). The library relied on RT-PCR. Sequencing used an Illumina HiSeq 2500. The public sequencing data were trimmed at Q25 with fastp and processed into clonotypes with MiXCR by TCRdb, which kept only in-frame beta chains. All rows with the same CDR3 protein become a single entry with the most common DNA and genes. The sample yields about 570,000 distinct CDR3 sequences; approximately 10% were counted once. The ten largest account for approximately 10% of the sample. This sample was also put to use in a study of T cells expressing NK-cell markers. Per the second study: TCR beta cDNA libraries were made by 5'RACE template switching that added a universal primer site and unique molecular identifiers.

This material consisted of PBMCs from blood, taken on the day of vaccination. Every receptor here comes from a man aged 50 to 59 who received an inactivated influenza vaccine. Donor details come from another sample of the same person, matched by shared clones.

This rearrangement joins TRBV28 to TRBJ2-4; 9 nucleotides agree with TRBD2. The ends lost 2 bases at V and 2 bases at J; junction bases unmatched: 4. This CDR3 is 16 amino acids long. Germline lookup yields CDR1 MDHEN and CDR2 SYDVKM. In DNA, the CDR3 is TGTGCCAGCAGTTTAATCGCGGGGGGGCCCAAAAACATTCAGTACTTC. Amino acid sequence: CASSLIAGGPKNIQYF.

CDR3 residues: CSVLSGINTGELFF. As DNA, the CDR3 is TGCAGCGTCCTTAGCGGGATAAACACCGGGGAGCTGTTTTTT. The J gene is TRBJ2-2, the V gene TRBV29-1; 8 bases line up with TRBD2. V dropped 6 bases and J dropped 2; count of bases not matched to a gene: 5. Germline V gives CDR1 SQVTM, CDR2 ANQGSEA. The CDR3 has 14 amino acids.

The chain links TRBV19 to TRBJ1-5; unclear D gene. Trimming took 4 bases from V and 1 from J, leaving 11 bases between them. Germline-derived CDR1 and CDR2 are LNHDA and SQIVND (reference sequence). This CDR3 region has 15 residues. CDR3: CASSSALNSNQPQHF. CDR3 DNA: TGTGCCAGTAGTAGTGCGCTCAACAGCAATCAGCCCCAGCATTTT.